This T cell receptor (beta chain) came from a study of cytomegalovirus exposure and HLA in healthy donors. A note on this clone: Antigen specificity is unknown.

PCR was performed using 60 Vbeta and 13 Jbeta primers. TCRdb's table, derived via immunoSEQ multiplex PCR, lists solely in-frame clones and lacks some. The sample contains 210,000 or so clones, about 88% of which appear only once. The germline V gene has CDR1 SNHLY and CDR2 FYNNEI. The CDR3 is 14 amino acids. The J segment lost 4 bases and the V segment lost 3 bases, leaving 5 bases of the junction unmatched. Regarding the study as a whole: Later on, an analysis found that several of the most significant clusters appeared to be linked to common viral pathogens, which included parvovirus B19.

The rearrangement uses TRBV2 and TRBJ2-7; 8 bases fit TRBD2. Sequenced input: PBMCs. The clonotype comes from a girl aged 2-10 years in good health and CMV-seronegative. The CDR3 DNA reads TGTGCCAGCAGTGATATAGCGGGGCGTTACGAGCAGTACTTC. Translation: CASSDIAGRYEQYF.